Below are 9 T cell receptor beta chains sequenced from a single sample in a study of cytomegalovirus exposure and HLA in healthy donors. Sequencing used immunoSEQ multiplex PCR; TCRdb keeps in-frame clones, though not all of them. The sample includes roughly 300,000 clones, around 87% of them seen just once. Sequencing input: PBMCs. These receptors all stem from a woman aged 18-29 years in good health and CMV-seronegative.

This clone appeared once. This chain links TRBV27 with TRBJ1-1, with D possibly TRBD1 on 6 matching bases. V was trimmed by 0 bases and J by 4 bases, leaving 27 bases between them. In germline, CDR1 is MNHEY, CDR2 SMNVEV (reference sequence). The CDR3 runs to 20 residues. CDR3 DNA sequence: TGTGCCAGCAGTTTATCTAGCCTTCAGGGGCTAAGGGAAGAGGGCACTGAAGCTTTCTTT. It codes for CASSLSSLQGLREEGTEAFF.

The rearrangement uses TRBV5-1 and TRBJ1-6; TRBD1 aligns across 7 bases. CDR3 length: 14 residues. Germline CDR1 reads SGHRS; CDR2 reads YFSETQ. The J segment lost 7 bases and the V segment lost 4 bases, leaving 5 bases of the junction unmatched. The CDR3 region is CASSKDRVNSPLHF. The DNA of the CDR3 is TGCGCCAGCAGCAAAGACAGGGTAAATTCACCCCTCCACTTT. Using reference TRBV5-1 and TRBJ1-6 for the parts outside the CDR3, the full variable domain is KAGVTQTPRYLIKTRGQQVTLSCSPISGHRSVSWYQQTPGQGLQFLFEYFSETQRNKGNFPGRFSGRQFSNSRSEMNVSTLELGDSALYLCASSKDRVNSPLHFGNGTRLTVT.

The genes are TRBV25-1 and TRBJ2-7, with 10 nucleotides matching TRBD1. This CDR3 has 15 amino acids. Germline CDR1 and CDR2: MGHDK and SYGVNS. V shed 4 bases and J 5 bases; nucleotides not matched to a gene: 8. In nucleotides, the CDR3 is TGTGCCAGCAGTGGAAGCGGGACAGGGGATAACGAGCAGTACTTC. Translated: CASSGSGTGDNEQYF.

The gene calls are TRBV6-1 and TRBJ2-2, with D possibly TRBD2 on 5 matching bases. With 8 bases removed from V and 5 bases from J, the gap between germline ends came to 15 bases. CDR3 length: 14 amino acids. Germline V gene lookup returns CDR1 MNHNS and CDR2 SASEGT. CDR3 nucleotides: TGTGCCAGCGAGAGGGATTCGGAAACCGGGGAGCTGTTTTTT. Amino acid sequence: CASERDSETGELFF.

This sequence joins TRBV6-5 and TRBJ1-5, with D possibly being TRBD1 (5 bases). CDR1 and CDR2 (germline): MNHEY, SVGAGI. This CDR3 region has 13 residues. V was trimmed by 4 bases and J by 4 bases, leaving 8 bases between them. CDR3 loop: CASSSGPNQPQHF. CDR3 nucleotides: TGTGCCAGCAGTTCAGGGCCTAATCAGCCCCAGCATTTT.

The V gene is TRBV19, the J gene TRBJ2-5; TRBD2 matches 8 bases. CDR1 is LNHDA, CDR2 SQIVND, per germline (reference sequence). The CDR3 spans 14 residues. The ends lost 5 bases at V and 4 bases at J; junction bases unmatched: 6. DNA of the CDR3: TGTGCCAGTAGTGCGACTAGCGTGGGAGAGACCCAGTACTTC. Its protein is CASSATSVGETQYF.

V and J are TRBV11-2 and TRBJ1-2; 7 bases are shared with TRBD1. The CDR3 has 13 residues. The V and J ends lost 1 base and 10 bases, in that order; junction bases with no gene match: 6. Germline assignment: CDR1 SGHAT and CDR2 FQNNGV. The chain's CDR3 is CASSLGYTGDYTF. CDR3 nucleotide sequence: TGTGCCAGCAGCTTAGGCTATACAGGGGACTACACCTTC.

This chain links TRBV7-2 with TRBJ2-7, with a tentative D call TRBD1 (6 bases). The CDR3 is 12 residues long. Deletions cut 5 bases from V and 9 bases from J, with 14 bases between. Germline CDR1 and CDR2: SGHTA and FQGNSA. CDR3 sequence: CASSATVGAQYF. The DNA for the CDR3 is TGTGCCAGCAGCGCCACCGTGGGGGCGCAGTACTTC. The full variable domain, in which reference TRBV7-2 and TRBJ2-7 provide the parts outside the CDR3, is GAGVSQSPSNKVTEKGKDVELRCDPISGHTALYWYRQSLGQGLEFLIYFQGNSAPDKSGLPSDRFSAERTGGSVSTLTIQRTQQEDSAVYLCASSATVGAQYFGPGTRLTVT.

The rearrangement uses TRBV5-4 and TRBJ2-5; TRBD2 matches 8 bases. The CDR3 is 14 residues long. Germline assignment: CDR1 SGHNT and CDR2 YYREEE (reference sequence). V lost 3 bases to trimming and J lost 1 base; unmatched junction nucleotides: 2. The chain's CDR3 is CASSSGLAQETQYF. The CDR3 bases are TGTGCCAGCAGCTCTGGACTAGCCCAAGAGACCCAGTACTTC.